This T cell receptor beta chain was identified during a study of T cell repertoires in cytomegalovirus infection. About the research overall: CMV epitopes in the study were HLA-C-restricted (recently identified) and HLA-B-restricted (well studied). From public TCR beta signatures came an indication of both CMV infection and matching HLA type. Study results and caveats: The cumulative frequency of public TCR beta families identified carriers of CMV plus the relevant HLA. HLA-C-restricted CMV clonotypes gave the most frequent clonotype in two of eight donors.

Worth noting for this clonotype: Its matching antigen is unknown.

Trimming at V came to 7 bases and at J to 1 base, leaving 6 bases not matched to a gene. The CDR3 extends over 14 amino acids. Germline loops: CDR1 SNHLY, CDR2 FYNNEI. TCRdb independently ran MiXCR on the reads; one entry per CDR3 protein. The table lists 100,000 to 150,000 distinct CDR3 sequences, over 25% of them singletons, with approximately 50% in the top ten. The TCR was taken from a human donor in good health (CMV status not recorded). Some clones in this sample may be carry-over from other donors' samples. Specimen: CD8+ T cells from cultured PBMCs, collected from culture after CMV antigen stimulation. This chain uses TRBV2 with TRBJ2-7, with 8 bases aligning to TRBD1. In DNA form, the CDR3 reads TGTGCCAGCAACCCGGGACAGGCATCCTACGAGCAGTACTTC. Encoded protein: CASNPGQASYEQYF.